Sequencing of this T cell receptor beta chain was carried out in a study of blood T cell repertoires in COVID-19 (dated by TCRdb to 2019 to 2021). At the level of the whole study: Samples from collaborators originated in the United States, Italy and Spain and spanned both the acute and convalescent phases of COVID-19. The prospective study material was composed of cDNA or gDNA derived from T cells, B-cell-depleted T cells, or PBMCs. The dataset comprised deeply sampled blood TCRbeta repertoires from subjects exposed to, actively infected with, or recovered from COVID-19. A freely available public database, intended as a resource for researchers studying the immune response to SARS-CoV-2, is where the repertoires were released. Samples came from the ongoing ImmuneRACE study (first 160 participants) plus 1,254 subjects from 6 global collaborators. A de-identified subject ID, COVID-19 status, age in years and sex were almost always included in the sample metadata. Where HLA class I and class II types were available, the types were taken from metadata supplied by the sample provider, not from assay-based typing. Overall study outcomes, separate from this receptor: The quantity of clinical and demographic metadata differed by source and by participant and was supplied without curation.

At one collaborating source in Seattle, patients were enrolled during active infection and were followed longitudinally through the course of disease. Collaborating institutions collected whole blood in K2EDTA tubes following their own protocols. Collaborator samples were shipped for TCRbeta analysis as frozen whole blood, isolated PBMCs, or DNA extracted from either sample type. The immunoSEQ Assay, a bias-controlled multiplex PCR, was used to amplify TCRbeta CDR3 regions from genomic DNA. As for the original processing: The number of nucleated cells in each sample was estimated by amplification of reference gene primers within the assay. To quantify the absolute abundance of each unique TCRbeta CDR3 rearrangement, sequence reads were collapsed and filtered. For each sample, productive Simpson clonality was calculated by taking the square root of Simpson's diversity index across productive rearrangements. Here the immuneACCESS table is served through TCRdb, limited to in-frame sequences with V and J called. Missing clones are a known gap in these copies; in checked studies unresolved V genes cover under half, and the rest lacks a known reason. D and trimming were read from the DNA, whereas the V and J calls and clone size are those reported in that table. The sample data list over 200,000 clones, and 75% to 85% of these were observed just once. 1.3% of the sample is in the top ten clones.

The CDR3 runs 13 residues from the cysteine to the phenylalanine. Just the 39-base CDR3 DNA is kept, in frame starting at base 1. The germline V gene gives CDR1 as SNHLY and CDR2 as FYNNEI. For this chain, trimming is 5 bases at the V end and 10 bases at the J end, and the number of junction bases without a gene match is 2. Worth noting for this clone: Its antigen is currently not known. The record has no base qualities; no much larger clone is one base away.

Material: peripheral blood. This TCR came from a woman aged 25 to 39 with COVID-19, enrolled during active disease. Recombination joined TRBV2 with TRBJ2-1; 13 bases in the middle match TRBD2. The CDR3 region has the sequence CASSWTSGSEQFF. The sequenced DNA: TGTGCCAGCAGTTGGACTAGCGGGAGCGAGCAGTTCTTC. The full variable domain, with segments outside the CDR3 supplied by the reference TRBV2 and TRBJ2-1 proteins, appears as EPEVTQTPSHQVTQMGQEVILRCVPISNHLYFYWYRQILGQKVEFLVSFYNNEISEKSEIFDDQFSVERPDGSNFTLKIRSTKLEDSAMYFCASSWTSGSEQFFGPGTRLTVL.